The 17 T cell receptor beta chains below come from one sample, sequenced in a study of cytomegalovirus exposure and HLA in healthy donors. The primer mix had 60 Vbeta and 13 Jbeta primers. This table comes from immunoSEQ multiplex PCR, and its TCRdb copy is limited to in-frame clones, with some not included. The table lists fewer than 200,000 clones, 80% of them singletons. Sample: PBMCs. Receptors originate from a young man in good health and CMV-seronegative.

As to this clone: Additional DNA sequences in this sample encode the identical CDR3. The CDR3 region is CASSLGGVSTDTQYF. CDR3 sequence (DNA): TGTGCCAGCAGCTTGGGGGGGGTTAGCACAGATACGCAGTATTTT. V is TRBV5-4 and J is TRBJ2-3; tentative D call: TRBD2 (6 bases). CDR1 and CDR2 (germline): SGHNT, YYREEE (reference sequence). This CDR3 has 15 amino acids. Trimming cost V 0 bases and J 0 bases, with 8 bases left between them.

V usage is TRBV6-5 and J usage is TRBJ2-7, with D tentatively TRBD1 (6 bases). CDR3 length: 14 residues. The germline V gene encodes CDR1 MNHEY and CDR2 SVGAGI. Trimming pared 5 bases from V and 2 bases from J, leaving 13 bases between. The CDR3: CASSPRDIAYEQYF. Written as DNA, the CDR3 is TGTGCCAGCAGTCCCCGGGACATAGCCTACGAGCAGTACTTC.

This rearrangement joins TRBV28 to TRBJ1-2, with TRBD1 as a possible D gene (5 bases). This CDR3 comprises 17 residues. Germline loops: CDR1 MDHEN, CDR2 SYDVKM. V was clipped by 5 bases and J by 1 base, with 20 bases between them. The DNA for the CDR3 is TGTGCCAGCAGTGGCTACAGGACAATCACCTTTAACTATGGCTACACCTTC. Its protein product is CASSGYRTITFNYGYTF.

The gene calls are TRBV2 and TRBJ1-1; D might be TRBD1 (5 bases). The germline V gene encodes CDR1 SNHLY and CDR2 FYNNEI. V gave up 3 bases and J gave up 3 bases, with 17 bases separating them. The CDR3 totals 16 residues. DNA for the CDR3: TGTGCCAGCAGTGACAGGGCGGCAAATTTGTACACTGAAGCTTTCTTT. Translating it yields CASSDRAANLYTEAFF.

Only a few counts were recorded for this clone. The CDR3 region is CASSPTDSQETQYF. The CDR3 bases are TGTGCCAGCAGTCCCACGGACAGCCAAGAGACCCAGTACTTC. The V and J genes are TRBV27 and TRBJ2-5, with a possible D match to TRBD1 (6 bases). V lost 5 bases and J lost 1, with 11 bases in between. The CDR3 consists of 14 residues. Looked up from germline, CDR1 is MNHEY and CDR2 is SMNVEV (reference sequence).

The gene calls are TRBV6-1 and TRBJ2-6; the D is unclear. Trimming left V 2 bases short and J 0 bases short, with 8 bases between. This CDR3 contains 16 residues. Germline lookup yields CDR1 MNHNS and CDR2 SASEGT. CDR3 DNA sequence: TGTGCCAGCAGTGAATTGGTGGCCTCTGGGGCCAACGTCCTGACTTTC. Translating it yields CASSELVASGANVLTF.

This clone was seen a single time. This CDR3 reads CASSLKNRDYGYTF. The CDR3, as DNA: TGTGCCAGCAGCCTCAAGAACAGGGACTATGGCTACACCTTC. This sequence joins TRBV5-5 and TRBJ1-2, with TRBD1 as a possible D gene (6 bases). The germline V gene has CDR1 SGHKS and CDR2 YYEKEE (reference sequence). With 4 bases removed from V and 3 bases from J, the gap between germline ends came to 13 bases. This CDR3 is built from 14 residues. The full variable domain, with the rest looked up from reference TRBV5-5 and TRBJ1-2, is DAGVTQSPTHLIKTRGQQVTLRCSPISGHKSVSWYQQVLGQGPQFIFQYYEKEERGRGNFPDRFSARQFPNYSSELNVNALLLGDSALYLCASSLKNRDYGYTFGSGTRLTVV.

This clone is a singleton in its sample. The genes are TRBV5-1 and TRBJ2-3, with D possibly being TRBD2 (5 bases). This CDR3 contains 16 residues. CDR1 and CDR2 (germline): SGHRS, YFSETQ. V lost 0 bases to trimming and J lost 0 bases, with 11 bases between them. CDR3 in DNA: TGCGCCAGCAGCTTGGTGGCGGGCCTAAGCACAGATACGCAGTATTTT. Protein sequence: CASSLVAGLSTDTQYF. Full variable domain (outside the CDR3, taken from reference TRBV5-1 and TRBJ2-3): KAGVTQTPRYLIKTRGQQVTLSCSPISGHRSVSWYQQTPGQGLQFLFEYFSETQRNKGNFPGRFSGRQFSNSRSEMNVSTLELGDSALYLCASSLVAGLSTDTQYFGPGTRLTVL.

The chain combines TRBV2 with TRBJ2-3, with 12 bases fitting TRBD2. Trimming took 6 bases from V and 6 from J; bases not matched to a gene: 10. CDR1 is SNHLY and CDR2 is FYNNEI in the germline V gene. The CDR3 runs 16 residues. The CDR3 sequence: CASRHQLAGGADTQYF. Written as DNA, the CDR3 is TGTGCCAGCAGGCACCAACTAGCGGGAGGCGCGGATACGCAGTATTTT.

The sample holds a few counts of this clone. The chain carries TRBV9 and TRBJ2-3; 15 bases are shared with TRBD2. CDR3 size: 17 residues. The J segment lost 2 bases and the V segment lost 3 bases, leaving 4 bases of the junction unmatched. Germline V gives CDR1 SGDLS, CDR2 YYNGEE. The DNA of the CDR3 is TGTGCCAGCAGCGGGGGACTAGCGGGGGGCATCACAGATACGCAGTATTTT. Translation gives CASSGGLAGGITDTQYF.

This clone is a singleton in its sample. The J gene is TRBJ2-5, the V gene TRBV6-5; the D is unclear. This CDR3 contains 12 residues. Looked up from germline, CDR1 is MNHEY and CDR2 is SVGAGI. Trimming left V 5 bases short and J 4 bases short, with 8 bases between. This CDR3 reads CASSNSPETQYF. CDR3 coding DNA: TGTGCCAGCAGTAACAGTCCAGAGACCCAGTACTTC.

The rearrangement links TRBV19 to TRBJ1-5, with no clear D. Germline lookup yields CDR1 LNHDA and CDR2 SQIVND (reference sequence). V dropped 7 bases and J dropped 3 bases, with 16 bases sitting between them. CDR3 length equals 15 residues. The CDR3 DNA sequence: TGTGCCAGTACCCTCAGCAGGCACCCCAATCAGCCCCAGCATTTT. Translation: CASTLSRHPNQPQHF.

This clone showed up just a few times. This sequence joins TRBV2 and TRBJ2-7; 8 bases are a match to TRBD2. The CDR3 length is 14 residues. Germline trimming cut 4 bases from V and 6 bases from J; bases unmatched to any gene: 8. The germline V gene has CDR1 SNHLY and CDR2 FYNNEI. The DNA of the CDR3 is TGTGCCAGCAGTGCTGTCGGGAGGGCCGTCGAGCAGTACTTC. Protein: CASSAVGRAVEQYF.

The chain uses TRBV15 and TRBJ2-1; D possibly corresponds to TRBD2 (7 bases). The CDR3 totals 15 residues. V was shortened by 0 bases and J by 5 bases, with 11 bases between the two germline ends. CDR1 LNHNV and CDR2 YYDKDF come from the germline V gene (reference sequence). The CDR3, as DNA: TGTGCCACCAGCAGAGAAGGGGGGGAGCACAATGAGCAGTTCTTC. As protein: CATSREGGEHNEQFF. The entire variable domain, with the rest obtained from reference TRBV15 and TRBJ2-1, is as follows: DAMVIQNPRYQVTQFGKPVTLSCSQTLNHNVMYWYQQKSSQAPKLLFHYYDKDFNNEADTPDNFQSRRPNTSFCFLDIRSPGLGDTAMYLCATSREGGEHNEQFFGPGTRLTVL.

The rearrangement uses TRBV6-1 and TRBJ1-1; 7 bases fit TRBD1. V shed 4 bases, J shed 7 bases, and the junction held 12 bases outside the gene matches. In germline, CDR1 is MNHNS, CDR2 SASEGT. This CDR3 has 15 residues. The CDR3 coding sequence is TGTGCCAGCAGTGCCTGGACAGGCCGAGACCGTGAAGCTTTCTTT. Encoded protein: CASSAWTGRDREAFF.

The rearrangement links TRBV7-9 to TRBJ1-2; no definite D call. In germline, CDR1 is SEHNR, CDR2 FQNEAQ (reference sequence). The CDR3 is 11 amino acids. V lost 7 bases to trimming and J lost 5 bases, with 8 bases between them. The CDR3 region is CASTLTYGYTF. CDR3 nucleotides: TGTGCCAGCACCCTGACTTATGGCTACACCTTC.

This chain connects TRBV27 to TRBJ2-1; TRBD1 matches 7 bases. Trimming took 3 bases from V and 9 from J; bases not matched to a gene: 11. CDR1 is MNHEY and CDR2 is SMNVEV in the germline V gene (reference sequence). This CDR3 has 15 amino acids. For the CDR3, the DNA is TGTGCCAGCAGTTTTGTGACAGGGAAGGTGGGTGAGCAGTTCTTC. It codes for CASSFVTGKVGEQFF.